Listed here are 16 T cell receptor beta chains from one sample, sequenced in a study of cytomegalovirus exposure and HLA in healthy donors. The PCR made use of 60 Vbeta and 13 Jbeta primers. Sequencing used immunoSEQ multiplex PCR; TCRdb keeps in-frame clones, though not all of them. This sample has about 82,000 clones, with 70% to 75% found just once. Source material: PBMCs. All receptors come from a woman between 45 and 65 years old in good health and CMV-seropositive.

The gene calls are TRBV25-1 and TRBJ1-1, with D tentatively TRBD1 (6 bases). This CDR3 is built from 14 residues. Trimming cost V 5 bases and J 3 bases, with 13 bases left between them. Per the germline V gene, CDR1 is MGHDK and CDR2 is SYGVNS. The CDR3: CASSLLGGDTEAFF. CDR3 bases: TGTGCCAGCAGTCTCCTAGGGGGGGACACTGAAGCTTTCTTT.

This clone was detected only a few times. The rearrangement uses TRBV28 and TRBJ1-2; 8 bases align to TRBD1. The CDR3 is 14 residues long. V dropped 1 base and J dropped 3; count of bases not matched to a gene: 1. Germline CDR1 MDHEN, CDR2 SYDVKM. CDR3 DNA: TGTGCCAGCAGTTTATTCAGGGGGCACTATGGCTACACCTTC. Protein product: CASSLFRGHYGYTF.

There are a few counts of this clone. This chain joins TRBV2 and TRBJ2-2; possible D gene TRBD2, 5 bases. This CDR3 region has 15 residues. V lost 1 base and J lost 8, with 14 bases in between. From germline, CDR1 is SNHLY and CDR2 FYNNEI. This CDR3 reads CASSEGPTTGGELFF. CDR3 nucleotide sequence: TGTGCCAGCAGTGAAGGCCCCACTACGGGGGGGGAGCTGTTTTTT. The complete variable domain, with remaining parts taken from reference TRBV2 and TRBJ2-2, reads EPEVTQTPSHQVTQMGQEVILRCVPISNHLYFYWYRQILGQKVEFLVSFYNNEISEKSEIFDDQFSVERPDGSNFTLKIRSTKLEDSAMYFCASSEGPTTGGELFFGEGSRLTVL.

This clone was seen a few times. This rearrangement joins TRBV5-1 to TRBJ2-7, with 10 positions matching TRBD1. J was trimmed by 6 bases and V by 2 bases; bases with no gene match: 5. The CDR3 runs 14 residues. Germline CDR1 is SGHRS and CDR2 is YFSETQ. CDR3 protein: CASSFNRDRGEQYF. In nucleotides, the CDR3 is TGCGCCAGCAGCTTTAACCGGGACAGGGGCGAGCAGTACTTC.

This chain connects TRBV9 to TRBJ2-3, with 9 bases lining up with TRBD2. The CDR3 is made up of 17 amino acids. V lost 0 bases to trimming and J lost 6 bases; unmatched junction nucleotides: 11. Germline lookup yields CDR1 SGDLS and CDR2 YYNGEE. As DNA, the CDR3 is TGTGCCAGCAGCGTAGATCTGCGGGAGGGCCTCAGGGATACGCAGTATTTT. As protein: CASSVDLREGLRDTQYF.

This clone was detected only a few times. The chain has TRBV30 and TRBJ1-1; no definite D call. Germline V gene lookup returns CDR1 GTSNPN and CDR2 SVGIG (reference sequence). V lost 0 bases and J 2 bases, leaving 10 bases between the germline ends. This CDR3 comprises 14 residues. The DNA for the CDR3 is TGTGCCTGGAGTGTAGAGGTACCAAACACTGAAGCTTTCTTT. Its protein is CAWSVEVPNTEAFF.

The sample holds a few counts of this clone. The rearrangement links TRBV18 to TRBJ2-1; 7 bases match TRBD2. Losses at the gene ends were 5 bases for V and 7 bases for J; bases not matched to a gene: 5. CDR3 length: 13 residues. Germline V CDR1 and CDR2: KGHSH, LQKENI. In nucleotides, the CDR3 is TGTGCCAGCTCAAGGCGGGAGAGGAATGAGCAGTTCTTC. It encodes CASSRRERNEQFF.

Notes on this clone: A junction boundary mismatches the germline segment, possibly from a read error. The CDR3 protein is CANSNRRGHTQYF. CDR3 nucleotides: TGTGCCAACAGCAATCGCAGGGGACATACGCAGTATTTT. The gene calls are TRBV7-2 and TRBJ2-3; D is possibly TRBD1 (6 bases). The CDR3 extends over 13 amino acids. Germline V CDR1 and CDR2: SGHTA, FQGNSA.

The chain uses TRBV7-2 and TRBJ1-2; a weak D match, TRBD1 (6 bases). CDR1 and CDR2 from the germline V gene are SGHTA and FQGNSA. The CDR3 spans 13 residues. V was clipped by 5 bases and J by 8 bases, with 15 bases between them. The chain's CDR3 is CASSPGQGYGYTF. DNA for the CDR3: TGTGCCAGCAGCCCGGGGCAGGGGTACGGCTACACCTTC.

This chain links TRBV4-1 with TRBJ1-2, with 10 bases that match TRBD1. The V segment lost 7 bases and the J segment 4 bases; nucleotides outside the gene matches: 12. In germline, CDR1 is MGHRA, CDR2 YSYEKL. This CDR3 comprises 16 residues. The CDR3 coding sequence is TGCGCCAGCACCTGGACAGGGACAGGGGTCGGCTATGGCTACACCTTC. Translating gives CASTWTGTGVGYGYTF.

The V gene is TRBV6-5, the J gene TRBJ1-3, with D unclear. V lost 9 bases to trimming and J lost 4 bases, with 7 bases between them. Germline V gene sequence: CDR1 MNHEY, CDR2 SVGAGI. The CDR3 has 11 amino acids. CDR3: CASKAGNTIYF. CDR3 DNA sequence: TGTGCCAGTAAAGCAGGAAACACCATATATTTT.

This chain joins TRBV4-1 and TRBJ2-3; weak D call: TRBD2 (6 bases). Germline V CDR1 and CDR2: MGHRA, YSYEKL. The CDR3 is 17 residues long. Trimming left V 1 base short and J 4 bases short, with 18 bases between. CDR3 region: CASSQVVSTGEADTQYF. CDR3 coding DNA: TGCGCCAGCAGCCAAGTGGTCTCAACGGGAGAGGCAGATACGCAGTATTTT.

The rearrangement joins TRBV5-6 to TRBJ2-3; 7 bases fit TRBD1. Germline trimming cut 6 bases from V and 1 base from J; bases unmatched to any gene: 11. Per the germline V gene, CDR1 is SGHDT and CDR2 is YYEEEE. The CDR3 loop spans 16 amino acids. CDR3 sequence: CASTFLDRAGTDTQYF. The CDR3, as DNA: TGTGCCAGCACCTTCCTCGACAGGGCAGGCACAGATACGCAGTATTTT. The variable domain in full, completed from reference TRBV5-6 and TRBJ2-3, reads DAGVTQSPTHLIKTRGQQVTLRCSPKSGHDTVSWYQQALGQGPQFIFQYYEEEERQRGNFPDRFSGHQFPNYSSELNVNALLLGDSALYLCASTFLDRAGTDTQYFGPGTRLTVL.

The rearrangement uses TRBV6-5 and TRBJ2-7, with D maybe TRBD2 (5 bases). Trimming removed 0 bases at V and 3 bases at J, with 12 bases between. CDR1 is MNHEY and CDR2 is SVGAGI in the germline V gene. The CDR3 spans 15 residues. The CDR3 here is CASSYSTSGYYEQYF. Here the CDR3 DNA reads TGTGCCAGCAGTTACTCGACTTCGGGGTACTACGAGCAGTACTTC.

DNA for the CDR3: TGTGCCAGCAGTTGGGTCCGGGGCGGGAGTAGGGATGAGCAGTTCTTC. Translation gives CASSWVRGGSRDEQFF. This sequence joins TRBV28 and TRBJ2-1; 7 positions agree with TRBD2. The CDR3 loop spans 16 amino acids. The V and J ends lost 4 bases and 8 bases, in that order; junction bases with no gene match: 14. CDR1 and CDR2 (germline): MDHEN, SYDVKM.

V is TRBV21-1 and J is TRBJ2-2; TRBD2, as called in the table, went unchecked against the DNA. TRBV21-1 is marked as a pseudogene. This CDR3 is 16 amino acids long. The CDR3 region has the DNA TGTGCCAGCAGCATGACTAGCGGGAGTATTACCGGGGAGCTGTTTTTT. Its protein is CASSMTSGSITGELFF.